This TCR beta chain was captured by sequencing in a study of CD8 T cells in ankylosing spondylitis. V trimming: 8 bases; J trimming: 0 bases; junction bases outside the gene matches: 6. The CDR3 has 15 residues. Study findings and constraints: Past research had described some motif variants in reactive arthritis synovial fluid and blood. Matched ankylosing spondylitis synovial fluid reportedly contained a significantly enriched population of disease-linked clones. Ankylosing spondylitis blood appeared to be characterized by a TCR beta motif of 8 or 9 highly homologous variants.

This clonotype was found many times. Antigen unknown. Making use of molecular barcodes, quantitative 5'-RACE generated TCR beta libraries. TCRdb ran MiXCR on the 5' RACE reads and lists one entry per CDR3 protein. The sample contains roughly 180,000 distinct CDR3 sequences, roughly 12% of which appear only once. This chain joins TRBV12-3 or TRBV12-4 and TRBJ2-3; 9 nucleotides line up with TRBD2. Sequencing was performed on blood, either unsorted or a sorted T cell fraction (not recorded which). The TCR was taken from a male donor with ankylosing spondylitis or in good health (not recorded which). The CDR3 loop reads CASGNSGRSTDTQYF. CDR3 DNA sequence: TGTGCCAGCGGCAATAGCGGGAGAAGCACAGATACGCAGTATTTT.